The present T cell receptor beta chain was sequenced within a study of PD-L1 blockade in urothelial cancer. Whole-study context: Dosed intravenously at 1,200 mg every 3 weeks, atezolizumab was initiated by patients in the mid-2010s. Male sex and bladder-origin urothelial cancer characterized twenty-five of the 29 patients.

TCR analog templates of synthetic origin were spiked into each PCR. Repertoires were generated with immunoSEQ multiplex PCR, while TCRdb's copy carries only in-frame clones and drops some. The table shows approximately 88,000 clones, with less than 90% occurring only once. Time point reported: pretreatment peripheral blood. The input for sequencing was PBMCs, taken around atezolizumab (anti-PD-L1) treatment. This sequence was found in a man in his 60s with urothelial cancer.

As DNA, the CDR3 is TGTGCCAGCAGCCCTCCCCGCGGGGGCGCCTACAATGAGCAGTTCTTC. Protein product: CASSPPRGGAYNEQFF. The chain employs TRBV13 and TRBJ2-1, with D possibly TRBD2 on 7 matching bases. Per the germline V gene, CDR1 is PRHDT and CDR2 is FYEKMQ (reference sequence). This CDR3 spans 16 amino acids. The germline V and J ends were trimmed by 5 bases and 2 bases, with 16 bases remaining between them. Full variable domain (outside the CDR3, taken from reference TRBV13 and TRBJ2-1): AAGVIQSPRHLIKEKRETATLKCYPIPRHDTVYWYQQGPGQDPQFLISFYEKMQSDKGSIPDRFSAQQFSDYHSELNMSSLELGDSALYFCASSPPRGGAYNEQFFGPGTRLTVL.